This T cell receptor (beta chain) was identified in a study of T cells in Graves' hyperthyroidism and ophthalmopathy. Study background: Peripheral blood was secured at the point of initial diagnosis, before any treatment. Notes on the study in general: Stable hyperthyroidism was separated from ophthalmopathy by a model based on 13 V-J features.

It was RNA transcripts that yielded the amplified TCR beta CDR3 regions. When the TCR CDR3 underwent first-round RT-PCR, the HTBI primer set was used. Each CDR3 protein gets one entry after TCRdb re-called the multiplex PCR reads with MiXCR. Of 500,000 to 650,000 distinct CDR3 sequences listed, nearly 20% are singletons. Subjects with ophthalmopathy showed a Clinical Activity Score no lower than 3, a NOSPECS grade no lower than 4, and a duration shorter than 3 months. Based on clinical symptoms, serum thyroxine and TRAb, thyroid ultrasound and orbital computed tomography, diagnoses were reached. This clonotype was counted a few times. As yet, its antigen is unknown. This clonotype was obtained from a man aged 40-50 years with Graves' ophthalmopathy. Sequenced material: blood.

The DNA of the CDR3 is TGTGCCAGCAGTTCACGGACAGGGGGCATCGAAAAACTGTTTTTT. Translating it yields CASSSRTGGIEKLFF. The chain has TRBV6-2 or TRBV6-3 and TRBJ1-4; 11 bases are a match to TRBD1. CDR3 size: 15 residues. Germline assignment: CDR1 MNHEY and CDR2 SVGEGT. V lost 4 bases and J lost 8; bases outside the gene matches: 6.